The clone carrying this T cell receptor (beta chain) appeared once. The antigen is not known. CDR3 length: 15 amino acids. CDR1 is SGHRS and CDR2 is YFSETQ in the germline V gene. The ends were cut back, 5 bases at V and 1 base at J, with 15 bases in the middle. Assay used: immunoSEQ multiplex PCR; TCRdb lists only in-frame clones, some missing. The sample lists over 250,000 clones; around 86% were seen once. This entry belongs to a study of cytomegalovirus exposure and HLA in healthy donors. General observations from the study: Most TCRs appeared rarely, but some public TCRs recurred in many donors. In vitro, a few CMV-associated chains proved specific for CMV antigens. Cytomegalovirus-associated status was assigned to approximately 160 TCR beta chains.

Material: PBMCs. The sequence was obtained from a woman between 18 and 30 years old in good health and CMV-seronegative. This chain connects TRBV5-1 to TRBJ1-1; maybe TRBD1 (5 bases). The CDR3 sequence: CASSSQTAPNTEAFF. The CDR3 region has the DNA TGCGCCAGCAGTTCCCAGACAGCCCCGAACACTGAAGCTTTCTTT.